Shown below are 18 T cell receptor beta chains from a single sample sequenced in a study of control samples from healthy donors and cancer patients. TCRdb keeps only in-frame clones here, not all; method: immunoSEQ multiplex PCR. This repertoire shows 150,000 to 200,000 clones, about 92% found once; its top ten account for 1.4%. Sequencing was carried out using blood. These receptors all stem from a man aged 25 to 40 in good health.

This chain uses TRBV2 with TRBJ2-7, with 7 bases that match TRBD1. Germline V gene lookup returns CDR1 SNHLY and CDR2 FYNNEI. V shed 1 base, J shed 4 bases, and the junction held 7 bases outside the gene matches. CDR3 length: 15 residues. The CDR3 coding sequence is TGTGCCAGCAGTGAAGGGGCAGGGGGTATTTACGAGCAGTACTTC. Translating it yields CASSEGAGGIYEQYF.

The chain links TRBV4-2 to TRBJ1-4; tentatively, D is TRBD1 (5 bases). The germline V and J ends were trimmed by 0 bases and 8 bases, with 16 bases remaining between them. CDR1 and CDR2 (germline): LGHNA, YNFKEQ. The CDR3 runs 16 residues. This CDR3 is CASSQDPRARDEKLFF. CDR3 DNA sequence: TGTGCCAGCAGCCAAGATCCGAGGGCACGGGACGAAAAACTGTTTTTT.

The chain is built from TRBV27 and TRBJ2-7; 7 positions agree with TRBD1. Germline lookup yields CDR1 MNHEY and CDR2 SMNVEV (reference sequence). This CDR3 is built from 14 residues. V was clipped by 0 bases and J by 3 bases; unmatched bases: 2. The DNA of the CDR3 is TGTGCCAGCAGTTTATCGAGGGGGCTCTACGAGCAGTACTTC. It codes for CASSLSRGLYEQYF.

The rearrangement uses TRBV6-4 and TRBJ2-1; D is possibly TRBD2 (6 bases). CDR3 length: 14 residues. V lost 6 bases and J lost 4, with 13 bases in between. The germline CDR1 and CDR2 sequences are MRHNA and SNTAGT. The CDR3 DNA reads TGTGCCAGCAGCGCTAGCGCTACTTACAATGAGCAGTTCTTC. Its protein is CASSASATYNEQFF.

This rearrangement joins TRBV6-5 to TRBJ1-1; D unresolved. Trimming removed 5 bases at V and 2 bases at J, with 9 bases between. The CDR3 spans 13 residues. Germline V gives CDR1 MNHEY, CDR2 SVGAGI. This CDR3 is CASSRLANTEAFF. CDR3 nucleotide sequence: TGTGCCAGCAGTAGGTTAGCTAACACTGAAGCTTTCTTT.

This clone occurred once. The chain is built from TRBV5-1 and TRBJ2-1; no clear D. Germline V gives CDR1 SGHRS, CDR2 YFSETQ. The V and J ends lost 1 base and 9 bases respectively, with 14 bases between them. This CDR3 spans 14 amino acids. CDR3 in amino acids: CASSLKSSSVEQFF. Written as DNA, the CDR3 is TGCGCCAGCAGCTTGAAAAGCTCTTCGGTTGAGCAGTTCTTC.

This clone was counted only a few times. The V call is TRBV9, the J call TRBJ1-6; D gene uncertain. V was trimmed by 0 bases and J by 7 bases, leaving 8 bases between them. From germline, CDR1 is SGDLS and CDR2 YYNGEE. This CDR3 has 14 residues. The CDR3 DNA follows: TGTGCCAGCAGCGTAGCGAGGGAGAATTCACCCCTCCACTTT. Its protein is CASSVARENSPLHF.

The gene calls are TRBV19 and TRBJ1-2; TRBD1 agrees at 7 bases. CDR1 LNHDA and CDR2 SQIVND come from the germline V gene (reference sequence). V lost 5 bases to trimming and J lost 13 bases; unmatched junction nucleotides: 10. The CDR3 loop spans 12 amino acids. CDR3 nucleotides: TGTGCCAGTAGTCCAGGGGACAGCCCCCTCACCTTC. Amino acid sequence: CASSPGDSPLTF. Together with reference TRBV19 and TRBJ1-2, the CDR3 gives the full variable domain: DGGITQSPKYLFRKEGQNVTLSCEQNLNHDAMYWYRQDPGQGLRLIYYSQIVNDFQKGDIAEGYSVSREKKESFPLTVTSAQKNPTAFYLCASSPGDSPLTFGSGTRLTVV.

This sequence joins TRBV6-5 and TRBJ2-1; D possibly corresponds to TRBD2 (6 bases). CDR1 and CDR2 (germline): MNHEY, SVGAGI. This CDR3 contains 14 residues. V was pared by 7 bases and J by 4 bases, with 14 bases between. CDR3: CASKNSGRYNEQFF. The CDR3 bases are TGTGCCAGCAAAAATAGCGGACGATACAATGAGCAGTTCTTC.

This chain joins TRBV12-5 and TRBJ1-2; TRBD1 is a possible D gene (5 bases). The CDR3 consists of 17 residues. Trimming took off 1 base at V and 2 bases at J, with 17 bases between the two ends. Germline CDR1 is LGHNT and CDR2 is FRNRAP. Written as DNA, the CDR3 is TGTGCTAGTGGTTTGGGCACTTGGACACGCCAGAACTATGGCTACACCTTC. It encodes CASGLGTWTRQNYGYTF. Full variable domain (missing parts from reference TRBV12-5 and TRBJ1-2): DARVTQTPRHKVTEMGQEVTMRCQPILGHNTVFWYRQTMMQGLELLAYFRNRAPLDDSGMPKDRFSAEMPDATLATLKIQPSEPRDSAVYFCASGLGTWTRQNYGYTFGSGTRLTVV.

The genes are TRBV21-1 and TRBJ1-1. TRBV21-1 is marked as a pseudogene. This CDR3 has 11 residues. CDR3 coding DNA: TGTGCCAGCAGCAATGGGTCCGGACGATTCTTT. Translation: CASSNGSGRFF.

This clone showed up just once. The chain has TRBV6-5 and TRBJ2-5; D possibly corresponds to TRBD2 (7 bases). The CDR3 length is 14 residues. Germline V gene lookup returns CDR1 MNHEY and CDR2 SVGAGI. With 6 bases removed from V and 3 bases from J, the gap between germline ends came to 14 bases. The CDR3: CASRRRGAKETQYF. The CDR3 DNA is TGTGCCAGCAGGCGTCGGGGGGCGAAAGAGACCCAGTACTTC.

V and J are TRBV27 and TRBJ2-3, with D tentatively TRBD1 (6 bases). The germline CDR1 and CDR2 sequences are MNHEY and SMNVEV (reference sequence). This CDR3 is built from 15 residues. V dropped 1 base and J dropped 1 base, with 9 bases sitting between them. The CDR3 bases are TGTGCCAGCAGTTTATTATCAGGGGGCACAGATACGCAGTATTTT. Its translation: CASSLLSGGTDTQYF.

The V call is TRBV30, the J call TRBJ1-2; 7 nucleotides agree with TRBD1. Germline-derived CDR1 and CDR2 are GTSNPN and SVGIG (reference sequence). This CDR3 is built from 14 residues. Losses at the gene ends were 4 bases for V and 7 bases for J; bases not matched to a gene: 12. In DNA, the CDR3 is TGTGCCTGGACCTCCTCCGGGACAGCTGGTGGCTACACCTTC. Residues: CAWTSSGTAGGYTF.

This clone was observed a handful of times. In DNA form, the CDR3 reads TGTGCCAGCCGGGACAGGGAAAGAAACACCATATATTTT. Its protein is CASRDRERNTIYF. This chain links TRBV25-1 with TRBJ1-3; 9 bases match TRBD1. J lost 5 bases, V lost 8 bases, and 4 bases had no gene match. CDR3 length: 13 residues. Germline values: CDR1 MGHDK, CDR2 SYGVNS.

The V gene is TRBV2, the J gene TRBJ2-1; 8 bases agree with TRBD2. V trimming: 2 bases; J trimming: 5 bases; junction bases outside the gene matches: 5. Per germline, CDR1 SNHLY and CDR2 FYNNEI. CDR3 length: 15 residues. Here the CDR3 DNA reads TGTGCCAGCAGTGAAACTAGCGGAGGGGACAATGAGCAGTTCTTC. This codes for CASSETSGGDNEQFF. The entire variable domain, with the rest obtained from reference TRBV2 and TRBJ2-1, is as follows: EPEVTQTPSHQVTQMGQEVILRCVPISNHLYFYWYRQILGQKVEFLVSFYNNEISEKSEIFDDQFSVERPDGSNFTLKIRSTKLEDSAMYFCASSETSGGDNEQFFGPGTRLTVL.

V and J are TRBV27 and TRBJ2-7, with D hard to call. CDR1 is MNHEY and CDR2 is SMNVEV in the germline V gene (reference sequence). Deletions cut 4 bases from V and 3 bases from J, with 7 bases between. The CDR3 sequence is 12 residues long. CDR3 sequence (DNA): TGTGCCAGCAGTTCCAGGAACTACGAGCAGTACTTC. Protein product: CASSSRNYEQYF.

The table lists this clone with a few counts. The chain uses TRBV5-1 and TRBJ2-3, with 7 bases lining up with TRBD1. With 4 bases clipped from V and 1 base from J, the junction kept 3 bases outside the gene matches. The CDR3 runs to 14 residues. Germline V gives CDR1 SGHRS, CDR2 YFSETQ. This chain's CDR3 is CASSQGTGTDTQYF. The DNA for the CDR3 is TGCGCCAGCAGCCAGGGGACAGGCACAGATACGCAGTATTTT.